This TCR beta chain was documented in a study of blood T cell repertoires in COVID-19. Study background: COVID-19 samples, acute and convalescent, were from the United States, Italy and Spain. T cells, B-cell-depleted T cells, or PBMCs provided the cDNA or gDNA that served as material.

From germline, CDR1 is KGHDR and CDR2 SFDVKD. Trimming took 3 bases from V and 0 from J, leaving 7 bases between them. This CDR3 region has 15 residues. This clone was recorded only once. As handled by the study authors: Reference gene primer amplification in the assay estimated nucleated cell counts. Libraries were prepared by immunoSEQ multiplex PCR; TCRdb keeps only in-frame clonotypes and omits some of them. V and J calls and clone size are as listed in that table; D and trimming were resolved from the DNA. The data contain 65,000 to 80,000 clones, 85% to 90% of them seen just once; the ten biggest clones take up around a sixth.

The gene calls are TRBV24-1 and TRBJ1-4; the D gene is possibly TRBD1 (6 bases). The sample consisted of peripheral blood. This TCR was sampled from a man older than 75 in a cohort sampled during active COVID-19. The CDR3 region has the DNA TGTGCCACCAGTGATCCAGGGGCAACTAATGAAAAACTGTTTTTT. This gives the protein CATSDPGATNEKLFF.